This TCR beta chain is drawn from a study of beta chain features in type 1 diabetes (dated by TCRdb to the late 2010s). At the level of the whole study: No differences in mean age, gender distribution, total cell number or subset yield were found between patients and healthy donors. A total of roughly 100,000,000 sorted cells were examined across all samples, and the number of cells per subset was strongly correlated with RNA yield. The study compared TCRB repertoires of sorted circulating CD4+ T cell subsets between recently diagnosed type 1 diabetes patients and matched healthy donors. Whereas all 30 or so donors provided naive and central memory subsets, regulatory and stem cell-like memory subsets were isolated from just 8 patients and about 8 healthy donors. General conclusions and limits of the study: Naive, central memory and regulatory TCRB repertoires appeared more similar among patients than among healthy donors. Only small numbers of individuals were included in the HLA sub-analyses, which left unresolved whether HLA type had any influence on TCRB rearrangement. In all four CD4+ subsets, TCRB CDR3 length was moderately but significantly shorter in type 1 diabetes patients. PCR might favor shorter templates, but patient and control samples were amplified and corrected together, so any skew would affect both groups equally. Fewer insertions and more nucleotide deletions at VDJ recombination sites were observed in patients with type 1 diabetes, implying thymic rearrangement abnormalities. Because cDNA rather than genomic DNA was sequenced, highly expressing activated cells could have been over-represented, although no difference in activation and CD3 levels was found between groups.

The entire amount of isolated RNA was reverse transcribed using the High Capacity cDNA Reverse Transcription Kit, so the sequenced TCRB transcripts were expressed ones. Deep immunoSEQ sequencing was performed on naive, central memory and regulatory T cell samples, with an average of around 3.5 million total reads per sample. After sorted cells were lysed in RLT buffer, RNA was extracted with DNase-treated RNeasy Micro or Mini kits, with the choice depending on cell number. Each cell subset was processed separately to prevent cross-contamination, with patient and healthy donor samples processed together. The immunoSEQ multiplex PCR was used to amplify TCRB sequences from cDNA, generating 87-bp fragments that spanned the CDR3 region. Amplicons were sequenced on the Illumina HiSeq platform. Regarding the original processing steps: Synthetic template baselines were used to correct PCR bias computationally, reads within Hamming distance 2 were collapsed together, and singletons that could not be merged were discarded. Reads were aligned against IMGT so that V, D and J genes, CDR3 length and insertions or deletions at six rearrangement sites could be assigned. Within each subset, clonotype counts were normalized to sorted cell number, and only after that were true diversity and Gini coefficients computed with the tcR R package. The overlap coefficient, calculated on TCRB nucleotide sequences, was used to quantify repertoire sharing. Out-of-frame TCRB sequences from naive cells were analyzed to stand in for the pre-selection repertoire. The immuneACCESS repertoire file appears here via TCRdb, limited to in-frame rearrangements. These files lack a portion of the clones; in checked studies, under half of the deficit traces to unresolved V genes, and the cause of the others is not known. The V and J calls and the clone size are those of that table, but D and trimming were determined from the DNA. This sample holds 500,000 to 850,000 clones; over 13% were observed only once. The biggest ten clones account for approximately 0.043% of the sample.

This clone was seen more than once but under ten times. No antigen is known for it. Base qualities are not provided; no much larger clone lies one nucleotide away. Each donor gave one peripheral blood draw, averaging roughly 0.11 L, which was collected into heparinised tubes. Naive, central memory, regulatory and stem cell-like memory CD4+ T cells were sorted on a BD FACSAria II using a panel including CD45RO, CCR7, CD25, CD127, CD95 and CD27. Every sorted population had a purity above 95%. PBMCs were separated immediately by Lymphoprep density gradient centrifugation and were stained directly, without being cultured. So that batch effects would be minimized, each experiment stained and sorted samples in pairs, pairing one healthy donor with one patient. CDR1 and CDR2, per the germline V gene, are LGHNA and YSLEER. V drops 0 bases and J drops 15 bases, leaving 18 bases in between. From cysteine to phenylalanine, the CDR3 is 14 amino acids long. CDR3 DNA is the only sequence kept; it has 42 bases, read in frame from the first base.

This sequence uses TRBV4-3 and TRBJ2-1; no D gene call is confident. Specimen: naive CD4+ T cells from blood. According to the study, the label for this sample's cell subset or site signals: true naive CD4+ T cells. This sequence was found in a man younger than 35 with type 1 diabetes. DNA sequence: TGCGCCAGCAGCCAAGAATGGGTGGACGCCCGCCCGTTCTTC. Translated, it reads CASSQEWVDARPFF.